These 9 T cell receptor beta chains came from one sample sequenced in a study of cytomegalovirus exposure and HLA in healthy donors. The PCR used 60 Vbeta and 13 Jbeta primers. Profiling relied on immunoSEQ multiplex PCR, and the TCRdb table lists in-frame clones only, not all of them. Of some 100,000 clones detected, 60% to 75% appear once; the ten largest clones hold roughly 10%. The sample comprised PBMCs. The source of these receptors is a middle-aged man in good health and CMV-seronegative.

The chain has TRBV19 and TRBJ1-5, with 9 bases identical to TRBD1. Per germline, CDR1 LNHDA and CDR2 SQIVND (reference sequence). With V trimmed by 4 bases and J by 3 bases, 4 bases remained unmatched. This CDR3 region has 15 residues. Here the CDR3 reads CASSTGDRANQPQHF. CDR3 in DNA: TGTGCCAGTAGTACAGGGGACAGGGCCAATCAGCCCCAGCATTTT.

J is TRBJ2-1 and V is TRBV5-5, with 11 bases identical to TRBD2. From germline, CDR1 is SGHKS and CDR2 YYEKEE (reference sequence). V shed 3 bases and J 6 bases; nucleotides not matched to a gene: 5. The CDR3 loop spans 15 amino acids. Here the CDR3 reads CASSSIAGGVNEQFF. The CDR3 nucleotides read TGTGCCAGCAGCTCCATAGCGGGGGGGGTCAATGAGCAGTTCTTC.

This clone came up once. V is TRBV19 and J is TRBJ1-2; possibly TRBD1 for D (6 bases). With 5 bases removed from V and 8 bases from J, the gap between germline ends came to 12 bases. The CDR3 extends over 12 amino acids. CDR1 and CDR2 (germline): LNHDA, SQIVND (reference sequence). CDR3 sequence reads: CASSYREGGYTF. DNA of the CDR3: TGTGCCAGTAGTTACAGGGAGGGCGGCTACACCTTC.

The chain is built from TRBV11-3 and TRBJ2-2; 7 bases fit TRBD1. V trimming: 3 bases; J trimming: 5 bases; junction bases outside the gene matches: 6. The germline CDR1 and CDR2 sequences are SGHNT and YENEEA. The CDR3 loop spans 15 amino acids. The CDR3 DNA reads TGTGCCAGCAGCTTTACAGGGGCGCGGACCGGGGAGCTGTTTTTT. This encodes CASSFTGARTGELFF.

This chain links TRBV28 with TRBJ1-3; TRBD1 is a possible D gene (6 bases). Between the trimmed V and J ends, which lost 1 base and 9 bases, there was a span of 10 bases. Germline V gene data show CDR1 as MDHEN and CDR2 as SYDVKM. The CDR3 is made up of 13 amino acids. CDR3 sequence reads: CASSLSGQFTIYF. In nucleotides, the CDR3 is TGTGCCAGCAGTTTATCTGGACAGTTCACCATATATTTT.

The genes are TRBV18 and TRBJ2-7; 12 nucleotides align to TRBD2. CDR1 KGHSH and CDR2 LQKENI come from the germline V gene. CDR3 length equals 14 residues. V shed 8 bases, J shed 7 bases, and the junction held 9 bases outside the gene matches. CDR3 sequence reads: CASMGGLAGQEQYF. For the CDR3, the DNA is TGTGCCAGCATGGGAGGACTAGCGGGACAGGAGCAGTACTTC. Combining the CDR3 with reference TRBV18 and TRBJ2-7 gives the whole variable domain NAGVMQNPRHLVRRRGQEARLRCSPMKGHSHVYWYRQLPEEGLKFMVYLQKENIIDESGMPKERFSAEFPKEGPSILRIQQVVRGDSAAYFCASMGGLAGQEQYFGPGTRLTVT.

This clone is a singleton in its sample. The junction differs from germline at one of its ends, possibly a read error. The chain is built from TRBV7-7 and TRBJ2-2, with 10 bases lining up with TRBD1. The CDR3 extends over 14 amino acids. Germline lookup yields CDR1 SSHAT and CDR2 FNYEAQ (reference sequence). CDR3: CASSPGQGAGELFF. CDR3 DNA sequence: TGTGCTAGCAGCCCAGGACAGGGGGCCGGGGAGCTGTTTTTT. Full variable domain (outside the CDR3, taken from reference TRBV7-7 and TRBJ2-2): GAGVSQSPRYKVTKRGQDVTLRCDPISSHATLYWYQQALGQGPEFLTYFNYEAQPDKSGLPSDRFSAERPEGSISTLTIQRTEQRDSAMYRCASSPGQGAGELFFGEGSRLTVL.

V is TRBV28 and J is TRBJ1-5, with 12 bases fitting TRBD1. The CDR3 has 15 residues. Trimming removed 6 bases from V and 7 bases from J; junction bases left unmatched: 7. Germline-derived CDR1 and CDR2 are MDHEN and SYDVKM. The CDR3: CASSSSGTGGQPQHF. CDR3 DNA: TGTGCCAGCAGCTCCTCCGGGACAGGGGGCCAGCCCCAGCATTTT.

This chain links TRBV7-9 with TRBJ2-5; TRBD1 is a possible D gene (6 bases). Germline CDR1 is SEHNR and CDR2 is FQNEAQ (reference sequence). Deletions cut 0 bases from V and 3 bases from J, with 14 bases between. The CDR3 length is 16 residues. The CDR3 loop is CASSLADRPSKETQYF. CDR3 sequence (DNA): TGTGCCAGCAGCTTAGCGGACAGACCGAGTAAAGAGACCCAGTACTTC. Looking up the rest from reference TRBV7-9 and TRBJ2-5 gives the full variable domain: DTGVSQNPRHKITKRGQNVTFRCDPISEHNRLYWYRQTLGQGPEFLTYFQNEAQLEKSRLLSDRFSAERPKGSFSTLEIQRTEQGDSAMYLCASSLADRPSKETQYFGPGTRLLVL.